Below, one T cell receptor (beta chain) is given with its context. The CDR3 length is 14 residues. Trimming removed 2 bases from V and 2 bases from J, with 8 bases in between. Germline V gene lookup returns CDR1 KGHDR and CDR2 SFDVKD. This entry comes from a study of CD8 T cells in Susac syndrome. cDNA came from around 0.5 to 1 ug RNA primed by random hexamers. TCRdb processed the immunoSEQ multiplex PCR reads anew with MiXCR; each CDR3 protein has one entry. The table records some 300,000 distinct CDR3 sequences, roughly 85% of them present only once. The sequenced sample was CD8+ T cells from PBMCs. This clonotype originated in a human donor with multiple sclerosis. This chain links TRBV24-1 with TRBJ2-5, with D perhaps matching TRBD1 (5 bases). In DNA, the CDR3 is TGTGCCACCAGTGATTCGACAGTACAAGAGACCCAGTACTTC. Encoded protein: CATSDSTVQETQYF.